The rows below give T cell receptor beta chains drawn from one sample of a study of cytomegalovirus exposure and HLA in healthy donors. Sequenced by immunoSEQ multiplex PCR; TCRdb stores in-frame clones only, minus some. The sample comprises about 140,000 clones, about 80% of which are singletons, and approximately 1.5% rests with the top ten. Sequencing was done on a sample of PBMCs. The receptors here all came from a man between 25 and 39 years old in good health and CMV-seropositive. Both conserved end residues are part of each CDR3. D genes are given only for firm matches. Where a row states a size, it is once, few, many or the class of an expanded clone; other rows omit it.

TRBV28	TRBD2	TRBJ2-7	-	CASRLVRGTYEQYF	TGTGCCAGCAGGCTTGTGCGGGGGACCTACGAGCAGTACTTC
TRBV19	-	TRBJ1-3	few	CASSTGLHSGNTIYF	TGTGCCAGTAGTACCGGACTGCACTCTGGAAACACCATATATTTT
TRBV7-2	TRBD2	TRBJ2-5	-	CASSSGLAGDLETQYF	TGTGCCAGCAGCTCCGGACTAGCGGGGGATCTAGAGACCCAGTACTTC
TRBV6-5	TRBD1	TRBJ2-1	-	CASRGTGGNNEQFF	TGTGCCAGCAGGGGGACAGGGGGTAACAATGAGCAGTTCTTC
TRBV11-2	TRBD1	TRBJ1-5	-	CASSLTGGNQPQHF	TGTGCCAGCAGTTTGACAGGGGGCAATCAGCCCCAGCATTTT
TRBV6-6	TRBD1	TRBJ2-5	-	CASSYSMTGGRETQYF	TGTGCCAGCAGTTACTCGATGACAGGGGGGAGAGAGACCCAGTACTTC
TRBV7-6	-	TRBJ2-7	few	CASSRLLSYEQYF	TGTGCCAGCAGCCGACTCCTCTCCTACGAGCAGTACTTC
TRBV18	TRBD1	TRBJ1-1	-	CASSPRGTASMNTEAFF	TGTGCCAGCTCACCACGCGGGACAGCCAGCATGAACACTGAAGCTTTCTTT
TRBV30	-	TRBJ1-1	-	CAWSVAGIRAEAFF	TGTGCCTGGAGTGTAGCGGGGATCAGGGCTGAAGCTTTCTTT
TRBV19	TRBD2	TRBJ2-1	-	CASSIRSLAGFGYNEQFF	TGTGCCAGTAGTATAAGGTCCCTAGCGGGATTCGGCTACAATGAGCAGTTCTTC
TRBV5-5	TRBD1	TRBJ1-4	-	CASSVPRDSLNEKLFF	TGTGCCAGCAGCGTACCCCGGGACAGCTTAAATGAAAAACTGTTTTTT
TRBV7-9	-	TRBJ2-1	-	CASSLGPSTAYNEQFF	TGTGCCAGCAGCTTAGGGCCTAGCACCGCCTACAATGAGCAGTTCTTC
TRBV7-8	-	TRBJ1-4	-	CASSLAWQNEKLFF	TGTGCCAGCAGCTTAGCGTGGCAGAATGAAAAACTGTTTTTT
TRBV7-3	-	TRBJ1-3	-	CASSPQDTIYF	TGTGCCAGCAGCCCCCAGGACACCATATATTTT
TRBV5-1	TRBD1	TRBJ2-2	few	CASSELTGIPSGELFF	TGCGCCAGCAGCGAACTGACAGGGATTCCTAGCGGGGAGCTGTTTTTT
TRBV19	TRBD1	TRBJ1-5	few	CASNPGQVGNQPQHF	TGTGCCAGTAACCCCGGACAGGTGGGTAATCAGCCCCAGCATTTT
TRBV6-1	-	TRBJ1-1	-	CASSAGGMNTEAFF	TGTGCCAGCAGTGCTGGGGGGATGAACACTGAAGCTTTCTTT
TRBV5-1	-	TRBJ2-2	-	CASSPGDLAGELFF	TGCGCCAGCAGCCCAGGGGACCTTGCCGGGGAGCTGTTTTTT
TRBV10-1	-	TRBJ1-4	-	CASPVAATNEKLFF	TGCGCCAGCCCCGTCGCGGCAACTAATGAAAAACTGTTTTTT
TRBV4-1	TRBD1	TRBJ1-2	few	CASSGTGGRINYGYTF	TGCGCCAGCAGCGGAACAGGGGGCAGGATAAACTATGGCTACACCTTC
TRBV9	-	TRBJ1-2	-	CASSVGLGGGYTF	TGTGCCAGCAGCGTAGGATTAGGCGGAGGCTACACCTTC
TRBV15	-	TRBJ2-1	-	CATSGRFINEQFF	TGTGCCACCAGCGGCAGGTTCATCAATGAGCAGTTCTTC
TRBV19	-	TRBJ2-2	once	CASSTQGPRGTGELFF	TGTGCCAGTAGTACCCAGGGGCCCCGTGGCACCGGGGAGCTGTTTTTT
TRBV5-1	-	TRBJ1-1	-	CASSPQAELNTEAFF	TGCGCCAGCAGCCCTCAGGCAGAACTGAACACTGAAGCTTTCTTT
TRBV2	-	TRBJ2-5	-	CASSAGEETQYF	TGTGCCAGCAGTGCCGGAGAAGAGACCCAGTACTTC
TRBV6-5	-	TRBJ1-1	once	CASSYSKQGPNTEAFF	TGTGCCAGCAGTTACTCGAAGCAGGGTCCGAACACTGAAGCTTTCTTT
TRBV2	TRBD1	TRBJ1-6	-	CASGQGVINSPLHF	TGTGCCAGCGGACAGGGGGTCATTAATTCACCCCTCCACTTT
TRBV23-1	TRBD2	TRBJ2-3	-	CASTPGSGGTDTQYF	TGCGCCAGCACCCCGGGTAGCGGGGGCACAGATACGCAGTATTTT
TRBV23-1	TRBD1	TRBJ1-5	-	CASSQDHRGNRQPQHF	TGCGCCAGCAGTCAAGATCACAGGGGAAATAGACAGCCCCAGCATTTT
TRBV19	-	TRBJ2-3	-	CASSMQNTADTQYF	TGTGCCAGTAGTATGCAAAACACCGCAGATACGCAGTATTTT
TRBV5-1	TRBD1	TRBJ1-4	-	CASSPGGGREKLFF	TGCGCCAGCAGCCCAGGGGGCGGGCGGGAAAAACTGTTTTTT
TRBV14	TRBD1	TRBJ1-2	-	CASSPGTDSYGYTF	TGTGCCAGCAGCCCCGGGACAGACTCTTATGGCTACACCTTC